This TCR beta chain was observed in a study of shared clonotypes between healthy human individuals. At the level of the study: Each donor's CD4 naive and CD4 memory cells filled three plates apiece, CD8 naive two, and CD8 memory one. Points from the study as a whole: Having only a few donors restricted how much genetic and exposure-history diversity was captured.

The data were produced by immunoSEQ multiplex PCR, yet TCRdb's version contains in-frame clones alone and is incomplete. This table holds approximately 2,000,000 clones, around 90% found once. A word on this clone: Its target is not known.

The sequence was obtained from a man younger than 30 in good health. Some clones in this sample may be carry-over from other donors' samples. The sequenced material came from naive CD4+ T cells from PBMCs. The subset is: CD45RA+ positively selected.

CDR3 sequence: CTVAKSYEQYF. DNA of the CDR3: TGCACAGTAGCCAAGTCCTACGAGCAGTACTTC. The chain recombines TRBV20-1 with TRBJ2-7; no clear D. Germline V lookup: CDR1 DFQATT, CDR2 SNEGSKA (reference sequence). The CDR3 extends over 11 amino acids.